This TCR beta chain was sequenced during a study of T-cell memory formation after mild COVID-19. The CDR3 covers 17 residues. With V trimmed by 5 bases and J by 2 bases, 7 bases remained unmatched. Germline V CDR1 and CDR2: MNHEY, SMNVEV (reference sequence). TCRdb recomputed calls from the 5' RACE reads with MiXCR, one row per CDR3 protein. The sample comprises some 320,000 distinct CDR3 sequences, around 15% of which are singletons, and about 22% rests with the top ten. Sequences were obtained from PBMCs or a T cell subset sorted from them (not recorded which). This TCR was sampled from a man younger than 35 who had mild COVID-19 (a few samples of this study predate the infection). Cell type and time point are not known. This chain links TRBV27 with TRBJ2-3; 13 bases match TRBD2. This chain's CDR3 is CASSRRTSGGFTDTQYF. In DNA, the CDR3 is TGTGCCAGCAGTCGGAGGACTAGCGGGGGTTTCACAGATACGCAGTATTTT.